Shown below are 2 T cell receptor beta chains from a single sample sequenced in a study of T cell responses to AZD1222 COVID-19 vaccine. Here immunoSEQ multiplex PCR was the method, and the copy in TCRdb shows in-frame clones only, minus some. The data show roughly 70,000 clones, with roughly nine tenths seen just once and about 9.3% held by the top ten. This sample comprised peripheral blood, obtained 28 days after the second AZD1222 dose. These receptors were obtained from an adult who received the AZD1222 COVID-19 vaccine.

V usage is TRBV15 and J usage is TRBJ1-5; TRBD1 matches at 7 bases. From germline, CDR1 is LNHNV and CDR2 YYDKDF (reference sequence). Trimming at V came to 3 bases and at J to 2 bases, leaving 7 bases not matched to a gene. This CDR3 is 16 amino acids long. In nucleotides, the CDR3 is TGTGCCACCAGCAGTCCCGACAGGGTAGGCAATCAGCCCCAGCATTTT. Amino acid sequence: CATSSPDRVGNQPQHF.

This chain links TRBV19 with TRBJ1-3, with D maybe TRBD1 (6 bases). CDR1 is LNHDA, CDR2 SQIVND, per germline (reference sequence). V was trimmed by 6 bases and J by 0 bases, leaving 12 bases between them. The CDR3 extends over 15 amino acids. CDR3 amino acids: CASSQGSSSGNTIYF. The CDR3 region has the DNA TGTGCCAGTAGCCAGGGGTCGAGCTCTGGAAACACCATATATTTT.